This TCR beta chain was documented in a study of beta chain features in type 1 diabetes. The overall study: There was similarity between patients and healthy donors in age, gender and cell yields.

This clone was counted at least ten times. Expressed TCRB transcripts were sequenced, since all the RNA that had been isolated was reverse transcribed. Only in-frame clones appear in the TCRdb table, and some are missing; sequencing was by immunoSEQ multiplex PCR. The sample has 200,000 to 250,000 clones, around 9.9% seen once. This CDR3 contains 15 residues. Trimming left V 6 bases short and J 4 bases short, with 16 bases between. Per the germline V gene, CDR1 is LGHNA and CDR2 is YNFKEQ. The sample was central memory CD4+ T cells from blood. The receptor's source is a man between 18 and 35 years old in good health. The rearrangement links TRBV4-2 to TRBJ2-1; no firm D call. The CDR3 bases are TGTGCCAGCAGTTTTGACGGTCAAGGGTACAATGAGCAGTTCTTC. Protein: CASSFDGQGYNEQFF.